This record looks at one T cell receptor beta chain sequence and its context. This CDR3 contains 15 residues. The germline V gene has CDR1 SNHLY and CDR2 FYNNEI. V was pared by 4 bases and J by 2 bases, with 5 bases of the junction left unmatched. This entry comes from a study of blood T cell repertoires in COVID-19. Study-wide background: Donors in the United States, Italy and Spain gave samples during acute or convalescent COVID-19.

The data were produced by immunoSEQ multiplex PCR, yet TCRdb's version contains in-frame clones alone and is incomplete. The top ten hold 2.5% to 3% of the sample, which has some 150,000 clones, around 90% seen once. This TCR came from a man aged 60-69 years with acute or convalescent COVID-19. The V gene is TRBV2, the J gene TRBJ1-5; 7 nucleotides match TRBD1. Sequenced sample: peripheral blood. The CDR3 sequence: CASSADRAGNQPQHF. The CDR3 DNA is TGTGCCAGCAGTGCCGACAGGGCGGGCAATCAGCCCCAGCATTTT.